This T cell receptor beta chain stems from a study of PD-1 blockade in classical Hodgkin lymphoma. Autologous stem cell transplantation was followed by relapse in every patient, and brentuximab vedotin exposure varied. Notes on this clone: Other DNA sequences in this specimen translate into the identical CDR3.

Libraries were prepared by immunoSEQ multiplex PCR; TCRdb keeps only in-frame clonotypes and omits some of them. The sample consists of some 10,000 clones, around 83% of them appearing once. The ends were cut back, 0 bases at V and 10 bases at J, with 13 bases in the middle. Germline values: CDR1 SGHVS, CDR2 FQNEAQ. The CDR3 extends over 14 amino acids. This sequence was found in a human donor with classical Hodgkin lymphoma. The specimen was peripheral blood mononuclear cells (PBMCs), collected at baseline. This chain connects TRBV7-8 to TRBJ2-1, with D possibly matching TRBD2 (5 bases). CDR3 DNA sequence: TGTGCCAGCAGCTTAGCTTCCCTGGGGAGCGAGCAGTTCTTC. Its protein product is CASSLASLGSEQFF.